One and the same sample provided the 28 T cell receptor beta chains below, sequenced in a study of blood T cell repertoires in COVID-19. Only in-frame clones appear in the TCRdb table, and some are missing; sequencing was by immunoSEQ multiplex PCR. The data hold about 160,000 clones, with roughly 81% observed a single time. The sequenced sample was peripheral blood. These TCRs come from a woman in her forties or fifties with COVID-19, enrolled during active disease.

This chain uses TRBV28 with TRBJ2-3; 8 nucleotides match TRBD2. With V trimmed by 8 bases and J by 5 bases, 6 bases remained unmatched. The CDR3 is 13 residues long. Germline V CDR1 and CDR2: MDHEN, SYDVKM. The CDR3 DNA reads as TGTGCCAGCCGGGGGGGGGAGGGAGATACGCAGTATTTT. Its translation: CASRGGEGDTQYF.

This chain's CDR3 is CASSLMASGGNEQYF. As DNA, the CDR3 is TGTGCCAGCAGCCTAATGGCTAGCGGGGGAAACGAGCAGTACTTC. V usage is TRBV7-6 and J usage is TRBJ2-7, with 10 bases lining up with TRBD2. Per germline, CDR1 SGHVS and CDR2 FNYEAQ. This CDR3 has 15 amino acids. V was clipped by 5 bases and J by 5 bases; unmatched bases: 9.

The chain is built from TRBV30 and TRBJ2-2, with 10 positions matching TRBD1. Per the germline V gene, CDR1 is GTSNPN and CDR2 is SVGIG (reference sequence). Unmatched junction bases numbered 6, after V lost 5 bases and J lost 3 bases. This CDR3 has 15 residues. CDR3 DNA: TGTGCCTGGTCCCCGGGACAGGGGTACACCGGGGAGCTGTTTTTT. This translates into CAWSPGQGYTGELFF.

The rearrangement links TRBV3-1 (or the pseudogene TRBV3-2) to TRBJ1-1; 8 bases agree with TRBD1. The CDR3 length is 14 residues. Per the germline V gene, CDR1 is LGHDT and CDR2 is YNNKEL (reference sequence). With 3 bases clipped from V and 5 bases from J, the junction kept 5 bases outside the gene matches. This CDR3 reads CASSHSGGRTEAFF. Here the CDR3 DNA reads TGTGCCAGCAGCCATTCAGGGGGCAGGACTGAAGCTTTCTTT.

This clone was counted a single time. The V call is TRBV6-2 or TRBV6-3, the J call TRBJ1-1; maybe TRBD1 (5 bases). This CDR3 is built from 15 residues. Germline V gives CDR1 MNHEY, CDR2 SVGEGT. The ends were cut back, 2 bases at V and 1 base at J, with 11 bases in the middle. This CDR3 reads CASSYVQGRNTEAFF. As DNA, the CDR3 is TGTGCCAGCAGTTACGTGCAGGGCCGGAACACTGAAGCTTTCTTT.

The chain carries TRBV3-1 (or the pseudogene TRBV3-2) and TRBJ2-3; D is ambiguous. This CDR3 comprises 13 residues. The V gene lost 0 bases and the J gene lost 10 bases, with 11 bases spanning the gap. Germline V gene sequence: CDR1 LGHDT, CDR2 YNNKEL (reference sequence). The CDR3 spells CASSQDLRSAQYF. CDR3 nucleotide sequence: TGTGCCAGCAGCCAAGATCTCCGTAGTGCGCAGTATTTT.

J is TRBJ2-3 and V is TRBV6-5, with a weak D call TRBD1 (5 bases). The length of the CDR3 is 15 residues. Trimming left V 0 bases short and J 6 bases short, with 13 bases between. Germline CDR1 reads MNHEY; CDR2 reads SVGAGI. The CDR3 DNA sequence: TGTGCCAGCAGTTACTCGGGTCCAGGGTCGGATACGCAGTATTTT. It codes for CASSYSGPGSDTQYF.

V usage is TRBV6-4 and J usage is TRBJ1-1; D remains ambiguous. The CDR3 runs 14 residues. V lost 5 bases and J lost 1, with 11 bases in between. Germline CDR1 MRHNA, CDR2 SNTAGT. CDR3 residues: CASSSTNTNTEAFF. CDR3 in DNA: TGTGCCAGCAGTTCGACAAATACGAACACTGAAGCTTTCTTT.

This clone turned up a few times. The genes are TRBV9 and TRBJ2-7, with D perhaps TRBD1 (5 bases). Between the trimmed V and J ends, which lost 0 bases and 1 base, there was a span of 14 bases. The CDR3 covers 16 residues. In germline, CDR1 is SGDLS, CDR2 YYNGEE. The CDR3 spells CASSVELDTTSYEQYF. CDR3 nucleotide sequence: TGTGCCAGCAGCGTAGAGCTGGACACCACATCCTACGAGCAGTACTTC.

Notes on this clone: Other nucleotide sequences from this sample produce the same CDR3. The gene calls are TRBV11-3 and TRBJ2-2; 10 positions agree with TRBD1. The CDR3 is made up of 14 amino acids. After removal of 3 bases from V and 7 bases from J, the junction contained 2 bases not matched to a gene. Germline V gene lookup returns CDR1 SGHNT and CDR2 YENEEA. The CDR3 nucleotides are TGTGCCAGCAGCTTGACAGGGGGCGGCGGGGAGCTGTTTTTT. It codes for CASSLTGGGGELFF.

The rearrangement links TRBV10-3 to TRBJ1-5; maybe TRBD1 (5 bases). V gave up 3 bases and J gave up 11 bases, with 20 bases separating them. This CDR3 contains 15 residues. The germline gives CDR1 ENHRY, CDR2 SYGVKD. The CDR3 nucleotides read TGTGCCATCAGTGACCCAGCTGGGGCCGGGGGGACCCAGCATTTT. Amino acid sequence: CAISDPAGAGGTQHF.

The J gene is TRBJ1-6, the V gene TRBV6-2 or TRBV6-3; 8 bases are a match to TRBD1. Germline V gene data show CDR1 as MNHEY and CDR2 as SVGEGT. The CDR3 runs to 14 residues. After removal of 5 bases from V and 9 bases from J, the junction contained 6 bases not matched to a gene. CDR3 DNA sequence: TGTGCCAGCAGTGACGGACAGGGAGGTTCACCCCTCCACTTT. Amino acid sequence: CASSDGQGGSPLHF.

The chain recombines TRBV28 with TRBJ1-5, with 8 bases lining up with TRBD1. The germline V gene has CDR1 MDHEN and CDR2 SYDVKM. J gave up 0 bases and V 4 bases, and 5 bases lay outside the gene matches. This CDR3 contains 16 residues. The CDR3 DNA follows: TGTGCCAGCAGTTACATAGACAGGGGTAGCAATCAGCCCCAGCATTTT. Translation: CASSYIDRGSNQPQHF.

J is TRBJ2-3 and V is TRBV7-3, with 10 positions matching TRBD2. The CDR3 is 16 amino acids. The ends lost 4 bases at V and 1 base at J; junction bases unmatched: 5. From germline, CDR1 is SGHTA and CDR2 FQGTGA. CDR3 protein: CASSSDGTSGTDTQYF. The CDR3 DNA reads TGTGCCAGCAGCTCGGACGGGACTAGCGGCACAGATACGCAGTATTTT. Full variable domain (rest looked up from reference TRBV7-3 and TRBJ2-3): GAGVSQTPSNKVTEKGKYVELRCDPISGHTALYWYRQSLGQGPEFLIYFQGTGAADDSGLPNDRFFAVRPEGSVSTLKIQRTERGDSAVYLCASSSDGTSGTDTQYFGPGTRLTVL.

The chain employs TRBV3-1 (or the pseudogene TRBV3-2) and TRBJ1-2, with D possibly being TRBD1 (5 bases). The length of the CDR3 is 13 residues. With 0 bases removed from V and 8 bases from J, the gap between germline ends came to 10 bases. Germline V gives CDR1 LGHDT, CDR2 YNNKEL (reference sequence). This CDR3 reads CASSQDPGSGYTF. The CDR3 DNA reads as TGTGCCAGCAGCCAAGATCCAGGGTCCGGCTACACCTTC.

The gene calls are TRBV2 and TRBJ1-4, with 8 bases identical to TRBD1. This CDR3 is 15 amino acids long. From germline, CDR1 is SNHLY and CDR2 FYNNEI. Losses at the gene ends were 5 bases for V and 4 bases for J; bases not matched to a gene: 6. CDR3 nucleotide sequence: TGTGCCAGCAGTCGACAGGGGCTACTTAATGAAAAACTGTTTTTT. Translation: CASSRQGLLNEKLFF.

This clone was detected ten times or more. The chain has TRBV30 and TRBJ1-2; TRBD1 matches at 10 bases. CDR3 length equals 15 residues. Losses at the gene ends were 0 bases for V and 5 bases for J; bases not matched to a gene: 6. Per germline, CDR1 GTSNPN and CDR2 SVGIG (reference sequence). As DNA, the CDR3 is TGTGCCTGGAGTGTATCGACAGGGGGCAATTATGGCTACACCTTC. It is translated as CAWSVSTGGNYGYTF.

The chain carries TRBV13 and TRBJ2-3; D possibly corresponds to TRBD1 (6 bases). CDR1 and CDR2 from the germline V gene are PRHDT and FYEKMQ (reference sequence). Trimming took 3 bases from V and 2 from J, leaving 15 bases between them. The CDR3 has 16 residues. The CDR3 loop reads CASSFATGGSTDTQYF. The CDR3 nucleotides are TGTGCCAGCAGCTTCGCGACAGGTGGGTCCACAGATACGCAGTATTTT. The full variable domain, in which reference TRBV13 and TRBJ2-3 provide the parts outside the CDR3, is AAGVIQSPRHLIKEKRETATLKCYPIPRHDTVYWYQQGPGQDPQFLISFYEKMQSDKGSIPDRFSAQQFSDYHSELNMSSLELGDSALYFCASSFATGGSTDTQYFGPGTRLTVL.

This clone appeared once. The CDR3 DNA follows: TGTGCCAGCAGTTTAGAACAGGGGACTGAAGCTTTCTTT. Residues: CASSLEQGTEAFF. This chain joins TRBV12-3 or TRBV12-4 and TRBJ1-1; 7 nucleotides match TRBD1. The length of the CDR3 is 13 residues. The ends lost 1 base at V and 5 bases at J; junction bases unmatched: 1.

The V gene is TRBV3-1 (or the pseudogene TRBV3-2), the J gene TRBJ1-4; the match to TRBD1 covers 11 bases. The ends lost 4 bases at V and 0 bases at J; junction bases unmatched: 4. This CDR3 spans 17 amino acids. CDR1 LGHDT and CDR2 YNNKEL come from the germline V gene (reference sequence). CDR3 sequence reads: CASSRGTGGATNEKLFF. In DNA, the CDR3 is TGTGCCAGCAGCCGTGGGACAGGGGGGGCAACTAATGAAAAACTGTTTTTT.

V gene TRBV18 combines with J gene TRBJ2-1, with 13 bases identical to TRBD2. V was pared by 3 bases and J by 7 bases, with 3 bases of the junction left unmatched. Germline CDR1 reads KGHSH; CDR2 reads LQKENI. This CDR3 has 15 residues. The CDR3 protein is CASSPGTSGVNEQFF. The CDR3 bases are TGTGCCAGCTCACCTGGGACTAGCGGGGTGAATGAGCAGTTCTTC.

The chain uses TRBV6-5 and TRBJ2-5; D uncertain. The ends were cut back, 7 bases at V and 6 bases at J, with 18 bases in the middle. The CDR3 loop spans 14 amino acids. Germline CDR1 is MNHEY and CDR2 is SVGAGI. CDR3 loop: CASTEGDSWKTQYF. The CDR3 DNA follows: TGTGCCAGCACCGAAGGAGATAGCTGGAAGACCCAGTACTTC.

There are a few counts of this clone. CDR3 region: CASREGTASNYGYTF. The CDR3 DNA reads as TGTGCCAGCAGAGAAGGGACAGCATCTAACTATGGCTACACCTTC. The chain links TRBV7-2 to TRBJ1-2, with 7 bases fitting TRBD1. Germline V gives CDR1 SGHTA, CDR2 FQGNSA. The CDR3 runs 15 residues. The J segment lost 0 bases and the V segment lost 6 bases, leaving 7 bases of the junction unmatched. Complete variable domain (other parts from reference TRBV7-2 and TRBJ1-2): GAGVSQSPSNKVTEKGKDVELRCDPISGHTALYWYRQSLGQGLEFLIYFQGNSAPDKSGLPSDRFSAERTGGSVSTLTIQRTQQEDSAVYLCASREGTASNYGYTFGSGTRLTVV.

This clone was counted once. The V gene is TRBV7-2, the J gene TRBJ1-5; D may be TRBD1 (5 bases). The CDR3 covers 15 residues. Germline V gene sequence: CDR1 SGHTA, CDR2 FQGNSA. Trimming cost V 5 bases and J 6 bases, with 17 bases left between them. The CDR3 reads CASSQNQGGGQPQHF. The CDR3 DNA reads as TGTGCCAGCAGCCAAAACCAGGGAGGAGGTCAGCCCCAGCATTTT.

V gene TRBV6-1 combines with J gene TRBJ2-4, with D tentatively TRBD1 (6 bases). V lost 4 bases to trimming and J lost 0 bases, with 13 bases between them. Germline V lookup: CDR1 MNHNS, CDR2 SASEGT. This CDR3 region has 16 residues. The DNA of the CDR3 is TGTGCCAGCAGTGGGTCGACAGGACTAGCCAAAAACATTCAGTACTTC. Translating it yields CASSGSTGLAKNIQYF.

V and J are TRBV11-3 and TRBJ2-1, with D possibly TRBD1 on 5 matching bases. The CDR3 extends over 13 amino acids. Germline V gives CDR1 SGHNT, CDR2 YENEEA. Trimming cost V 5 bases and J 4 bases, with 9 bases left between them. The CDR3 here is CASSTRDYNEQFF. The CDR3 DNA is TGTGCCAGCAGCACCAGGGATTACAATGAGCAGTTCTTC.

The rearrangement links TRBV5-5 to TRBJ2-3; 8 positions match TRBD2. After removal of 0 bases from V and 5 bases from J, the junction contained 2 bases not matched to a gene. Germline lookup yields CDR1 SGHKS and CDR2 YYEKEE (reference sequence). The length of the CDR3 is 14 residues. CDR3 nucleotide sequence: TGTGCCAGCAGCTTGGAGCTAGCGGGAGATACGCAGTATTTT. As protein: CASSLELAGDTQYF.

The chain joins TRBV27 to TRBJ2-7; a weak D match, TRBD1 (5 bases). The CDR3 spans 16 residues. V was cut by 0 bases and J by 1 base, with 13 bases left in between. CDR1 and CDR2 from the germline V gene are MNHEY and SMNVEV (reference sequence). The CDR3 nucleotides read TGTGCCAGCAGTTTATCTCCCCCTCCAGGGTCCTACGAGCAGTACTTC. It yields the protein CASSLSPPPGSYEQYF.